This T cell receptor beta chain was identified during a study of cytomegalovirus exposure and HLA in healthy donors (dated by TCRdb to 2016 to 2017). For the study in its entirety: An earlier analysis of approximately 600 of the donors reported about 290 Gb of sequence data and roughly 100 million unique TCR beta sequences from about 180 million T cells. An early release that covered about 640 HLA-typed donors contained about 290 gigabases of sequencing data and 75 million to 100 million unique TCR sequences. The genetic ancestry cluster associated with self-reported Caucasian donors included over 65% of the approximately 400 genotyped donors. The study aimed to test whether cataloging public T cell receptors could reveal signatures of past pathogen exposure. The study profiled the T cell repertoires of about 640 subjects by immunosequencing and related them to cytomegalovirus serostatus. Besides the first cohort of approximately 710 subjects, a separate validation cohort made up of around 120 different subjects was used. The study combined high-throughput TCR immunosequencing, statistical association of individual TCRs with disease status, and machine learning to predict cytomegalovirus infection status. A later analysis re-examined previously published TCR beta repertoires from 610 or so donors and added high-resolution HLA genotyping to investigate patterns of TCR occurrence. Rather than drawing on any new phenotypic data, the later analysis identified candidate immune exposures from TCR beta sequences and the way those sequences occurred across donors. An earlier analysis of about 600 of the donors used high-throughput TCR beta sequencing to judge whether each TCR beta V gene segment behaved as functional or pseudogenic. Donor age, sex, ethnicity and CMV serostatus were compiled together with the repertoire data. Genome-wide SNP genotypes for about 55% of the roughly 670 donors were used in a later genetic analysis, which treated that subset as a discovery cohort. Every discovery cohort repertoire had been produced on one sequencing platform. HLA typing included class I and class II loci at four-digit resolution. Typing coverage differed by locus: A, B, C, DRB1 and DQB1 were typed in about 620-640 donors, DQA1 in about 500, DPA1 in 600 to 610, and DPB1 in roughly 470. Because of strong linkage in the cohort, five DR-DQ haplotypes were treated as single units for association and clustering. Across approximately 420 genotyped donors of the cohort, an average of approximately 200,000 unique TCR beta nucleotide sequences per donor were sequenced, and roughly 18% of those sequences were non-productive.

The paper's findings and limits, for the study overall: For the cohort, immune exposure information was limited to CMV serostatus. Compared with equally common non-associated chains, HLA-associated TCR beta chains in a later analysis were more clonally expanded and had lower generation probabilities. A later analysis found that TCR association rates varied across HLA loci, with DRB1 alleles showing the most associated TCRs and HLA-C alleles the fewest. Specific HLA alleles were associated with 15,000 to 20,000 TCR beta sequences at a false discovery rate of 0.05 in a later analysis. In a later analysis, most CMV-associated TCR beta chains were found to appear HLA-restricted, with HLA associations seemingly driven largely by CMV exposure. This cohort had only TCR beta chains sequenced, and the lack of alpha or paired-chain data limited which features could be detected. A further reported finding was that TCR beta sequences accurately predicted the HLA-A and HLA-B alleles for most subjects in the first cohort. Roughly uniform sequencing depth across donors was assumed in presence/absence analyses, although this assumption may not hold. An association between a missense DCLRE1C variant and V-gene and J-gene trimming of TCR beta chains was found in a later genetic analysis and replicated in an independent cohort. Because counts were too low, 15 to 20 rarely observed V segments, including chromosome 9 orphons, were left out of the earlier analysis of about 620 of the donors. The authors suggested that the approach could potentially be generalized to other disease states and immunological phenotypes. Correlated functional status among segregating V segments might reflect linkage disequilibrium, but an unknown experimental factor could not be ruled out. Three of the identified cytomegalovirus-associated TCR beta chains were confirmed in vitro to be specific for cytomegalovirus antigens. A later analysis reported that several top co-occurrence clusters appeared linked to parvovirus B19, influenza, CMV and Epstein-Barr virus. Assigning TCR associations to individual alleles was difficult when HLA alleles, especially DR and DQ, strongly co-occurred. In an earlier analysis of approximately 590 of the donors, most TCR beta V segments appeared in productive rearrangements about 90% or about 30% of the time, broadly matching IMGT annotations. In a later genetic analysis, fewer N-insertions in productive TCRs were reported among donors in an Asian-associated ancestry cluster than the approximately 710-donor mean. Cytomegalovirus status was reported to be diagnosed by the classifier with high specificity and sensitivity in both the original and validation cohorts. Across donors, most TCR sequences were observed very rarely, whereas some public TCRs were present in many individuals. HLA typing was unavailable for some donors at each locus, so association tests used only the typed subset. A cluster of highly shared sequence variants was judged likely to be a technical artifact of the sequencing pipeline. In the study, around 150 TCR beta chains were listed as associated with cytomegalovirus.

The cohort comprised some 700 healthy bone marrow donors. At the time of sampling, every cohort member was nominally healthy, though immune exposures that went unrecorded were likely present. The donor was CMV seropositive and was included in the group of 250 to 350 seropositive cohort members. Every donor gave a peripheral blood sample, and the peripheral blood mononuclear cells from that sample were used for TCR beta sequencing. The Qiagen DNeasy Blood Extraction Kit was used to extract genomic DNA from the blood cell samples. Libraries came from the immunoSEQ multiplex PCR assay. For the multiplex PCR, a mixture combining 60 forward primers for TCR Vbeta segments and 13 reverse primers for TCR Jbeta segments was used. The CDR3 region of rearranged TCR beta genes was amplified from genomic DNA by a multiplex PCR assay. The Illumina HiSeq System was used to sequence the amplified TCR beta libraries as 87-base-pair reads. The paper's processing steps were these. In a later analysis, tens of millions of unique TCR beta chains were counted across the roughly 610 repertoires, and about 9.9 million of these chains were shared by at least two donors. A nearest-neighbor algorithm error-corrected the raw reads and collapsed the reads into unique sequences, merging closely related sequences to remove PCR and sequencing errors. To assign V, D and J gene segments, CDR3 sequences were aligned to IMGT reference sequences. Each retained sequence needed at least a six-nucleotide match to both a V gene segment and a J gene segment. A rearrangement counted as productive if the CDR3 had no stop codons and remained in frame with V and J, and every other rearrangement counted as non-productive. CDR3 was defined according to IMGT convention as the region running from the second conserved V-encoded cysteine to the conserved J-encoded phenylalanine. The earlier analysis of about 530 of the donors excluded any sequence lacking an unambiguous match to a single V gene segment. In an earlier analysis of 587 of the donors, V segments were called functional above 56.7% productive rearrangements and were called segregating when the between-donor standard deviation exceeded 5%. A statistical classification framework was built to diagnose cytomegalovirus status from the catalog of TCR beta chain sequences. In a later analysis, V and J genes were assigned by comparing TCR nucleotide sequences against IMGT/GENE-DB human TR gene sequences. Using the TCRdist pipeline, a later analysis assigned CDR3 sequences along with most-parsimonious VDJ recombination scenarios. In a later analysis, each TCR beta chain was defined by its CDR3 amino acid sequence together with its V-gene family, and reads without a unique V-gene family were excluded. A later analysis removed 500 to 600 highly shared, low-generation-probability nucleotide sequences to deal with suspected cross-contamination and a sequencing artifact. In a later analysis, a clonal expansion index was calculated for each public chain from normalized within-repertoire ranks of inferred template counts. A later analysis computed generation probabilities with a VDJ recombination model fitted to out-of-frame rearrangements, and checked the results against IGoR. A later analysis scored TCR-TCR, TCR-HLA and TCR-CMV co-occurrence with hypergeometric tests, applying a repertoire-size bias correction to TCR pairs. False discovery rates were estimated in a later analysis by permuting HLA or CMV assignments 20 times. In a later analysis, co-occurring TCRs were grouped with DBSCAN, and TCRdist sequence similarity was added when clustering was performed within HLA-allele-positive subsets. Repertoires with fewer than 30,000 or more than 120,000 public chains, plus five repertoires with anomalous nucleotide sharing, were excluded from co-occurrence clustering. TCRdb obtained this table from immuneACCESS and retained in-frame rearrangements with V and J assigned. These tables miss some clones; where compared with another copy, unresolved V genes account for less than half of the shortfall, and the remainder is unexplained. Clonal size and the V and J genes are those of that table, whereas D and trimming came from the DNA. The sample table contains 35,000 to 45,000 clones; only one count was recorded for 82% of them. About 10% of the sample goes to the ten largest clones.

Comment on this clone: What this receptor recognizes is not known. No much larger clonotype is one base removed from it; base qualities were not supplied.

Sequenced sample: PBMCs. The clonotype originates from a young woman in good health and CMV-seropositive.

The sequenced DNA: TGTGCCAGCAGCCCTACGACAGTAGCAGAGACCCAGTACTTC. This gives the protein CASSPTTVAETQYF. The rearrangement combines TRBV14 with TRBJ2-5; the best D guess is TRBD1, with 5 bases matching. The CDR3 holds 14 amino acids from the cysteine to the phenylalanine. Of all the DNA, just the CDR3 is kept, 42 bases in frame from base 1. For CDR1 and CDR2, the germline V gene lists SGHDN and FVKESK. V is pared back by 4 bases and J by 4 bases, with 13 bases lying between the germline termini.